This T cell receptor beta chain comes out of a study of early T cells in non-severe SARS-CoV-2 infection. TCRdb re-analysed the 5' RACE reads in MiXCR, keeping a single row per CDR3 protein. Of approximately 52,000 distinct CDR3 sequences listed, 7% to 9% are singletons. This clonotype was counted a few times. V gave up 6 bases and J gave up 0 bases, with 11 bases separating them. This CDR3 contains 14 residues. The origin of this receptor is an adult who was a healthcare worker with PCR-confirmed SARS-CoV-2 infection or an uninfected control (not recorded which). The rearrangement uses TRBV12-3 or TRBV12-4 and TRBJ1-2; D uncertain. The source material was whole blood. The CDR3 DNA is TGTGCCAGCAGCGCCACGGAAGCTAACTATGGCTACACCTTC. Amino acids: CASSATEANYGYTF.